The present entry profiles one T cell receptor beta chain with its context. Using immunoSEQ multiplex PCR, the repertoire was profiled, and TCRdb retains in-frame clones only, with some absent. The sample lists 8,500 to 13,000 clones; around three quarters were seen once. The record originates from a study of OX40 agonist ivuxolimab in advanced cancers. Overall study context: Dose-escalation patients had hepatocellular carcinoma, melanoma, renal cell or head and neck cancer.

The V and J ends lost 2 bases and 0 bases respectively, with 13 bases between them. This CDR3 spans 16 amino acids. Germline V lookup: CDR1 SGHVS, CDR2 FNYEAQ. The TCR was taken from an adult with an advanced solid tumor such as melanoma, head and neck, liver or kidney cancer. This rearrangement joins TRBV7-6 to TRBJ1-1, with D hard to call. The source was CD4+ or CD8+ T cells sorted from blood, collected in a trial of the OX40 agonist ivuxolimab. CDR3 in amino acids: CASSLPHSAMNTEAFF. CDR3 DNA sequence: TGTGCCAGCAGCTTACCGCACTCGGCGATGAACACTGAAGCTTTCTTT.